This is a list of T cell receptor beta chains from one sample in a study of blood T cell repertoires in COVID-19. Measured with immunoSEQ multiplex PCR; TCRdb has only the in-frame clones, and not every one. The table lists 200,000 to 250,000 clones, 65% to 90% of them singletons. Sample: peripheral blood. Receptors originate from a woman in her 70s with COVID-19, enrolled during active disease. Both conserved end residues are part of each CDR3.

cdr3_aa j_call cdr3_length v_call
CASSFGGNTEAFF TRBJ1-1 13 TRBV27
CASSGLAGSYNEQFF TRBJ2-1 15 TRBV19
CSVGDRQYGYTF TRBJ1-2 12 TRBV29-1
CASSAAGGFTYEQYF TRBJ2-7 15 TRBV9
CASSLQGSTEAFF TRBJ1-1 13 TRBV7-8
CASRSLGTGGFYGYTF TRBJ1-2 16 TRBV3-1/TRBV3-2
CASSQLQGPSYEQYF TRBJ2-7 15 TRBV4-1
CASSLAPEYGYTF TRBJ1-2 13 TRBV7-2
CASSPEATSTDTQYF TRBJ2-3 15 TRBV5-4
CAWSFQGYGYTF TRBJ1-2 12 TRBV30
CASSQEISDSSLLFF TRBJ1-4 15 TRBV4-2
CASSSREGTEAFF TRBJ1-1 13 TRBV6-6
CASSKSPEGAVGELFF TRBJ2-2 16 TRBV27
CASSSPLAGGTNTGELFF TRBJ2-2 18 TRBV19
CASSLGRAYNEQFF TRBJ2-1 14 TRBV7-2
CASRLLLADQETQYF TRBJ2-5 15 TRBV6-5
CASSEGPHSYEQYF TRBJ2-7 14 TRBV2
CASSLRGNYEQYF TRBJ2-7 13 TRBV7-2
CAGGGNRDKGTGELFF TRBJ2-2 16 TRBV5-4
CASSQDRASASYEQYF TRBJ2-7 16 TRBV4-2
CASSQGGLENTGELFF TRBJ2-2 16 TRBV4-1
CASSSLQGSDYGYTF TRBJ1-2 15 TRBV19